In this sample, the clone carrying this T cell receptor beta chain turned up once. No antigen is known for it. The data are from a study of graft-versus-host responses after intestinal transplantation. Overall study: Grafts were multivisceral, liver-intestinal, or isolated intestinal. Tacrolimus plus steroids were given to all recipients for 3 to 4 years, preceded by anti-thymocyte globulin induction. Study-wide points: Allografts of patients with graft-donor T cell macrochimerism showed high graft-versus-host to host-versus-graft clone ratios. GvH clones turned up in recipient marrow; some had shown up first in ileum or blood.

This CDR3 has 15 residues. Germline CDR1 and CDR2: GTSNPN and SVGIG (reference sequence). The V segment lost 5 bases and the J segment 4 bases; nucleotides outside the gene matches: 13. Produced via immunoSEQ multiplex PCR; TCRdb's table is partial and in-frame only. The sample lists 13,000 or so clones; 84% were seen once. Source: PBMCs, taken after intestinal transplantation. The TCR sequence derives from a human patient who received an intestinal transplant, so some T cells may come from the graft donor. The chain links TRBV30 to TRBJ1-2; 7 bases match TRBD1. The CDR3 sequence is CAWEPSQGWGYGYTF. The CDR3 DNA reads TGTGCCTGGGAACCCTCACAGGGGTGGGGCTATGGCTACACCTTC.